These T cell receptor beta chains were read from a single sample in a study of CD8+CD57+ T cells in acquired aplastic anemia. From the reads, TCRdb called clonotypes with MiXCR, one entry per CDR3 protein. The sample shows about 180,000 distinct CDR3 sequences, about 45% of them seen only once. Specimen: sorted CD4+, CD8+, or CD8+CD57+ T cells (not recorded which) from PBMCs. These receptors came from a human donor with aplastic anemia. The CDR3 runs from the conserved cysteine through the conserved F or W. The D gene is left open where the match is weak. Where a row states a size, it is once, few, many or the class of an expanded clone; other rows omit it.

>TRBJ1-4|many|NA|TRBV29-1
TGCAGCGTGTTACGGCAGCAGGGATCTAATGAAAAACTGTTTTTT
CSVLRQQGSNEKLFF
>TRBJ1-1|few|NA|TRBV9
TGTGCCAGCAGCGTAGTAAGTGCGGGGGGAAACGCTGAAGCTTTCTTT
CASSVVSAGGNAEAFF
>TRBJ2-7|few|TRBD1|TRBV15
TGTGCCACCAGCAGAGCGAAGGACAGGGGTTACGAGCAGTACTTC
CATSRAKDRGYEQYF
>TRBJ2-1|NA|TRBD2|TRBV12-3/TRBV12-4
TGCGCCAGCAGTGATAGCGGGGAGGTCAATGAGCAGTTCTTC
CASSDSGEVNEQFF
>TRBJ1-5|few|TRBD1|TRBV24-1
TGTGCCACCAGTGACGCGGACAGGGACAATCAGCCCCAGCATTTT
CATSDADRDNQPQHF
>TRBJ1-4|many|NA|TRBV6-1
TGTGCCAGCAGTGAAGGGGGAACTGTGGAAAAACTGTTTTTT
CASSEGGTVEKLFF
>TRBJ1-2|many|NA|TRBV25-1
TGTGCCAGCAGTGAAGGGGGGACCCTTGGGGCTAACTATGGCTACACCTTC
CASSEGGTLGANYGYTF
>TRBJ2-1|NA|NA|TRBV5-4
TGTACCAGCAGCTTGGGGGGCCTGGGCCGAGGTGAGCAGTTCTTC
CTSSLGGLGRGEQFF
>TRBJ1-3|many|NA|TRBV11-1
TGTGCCAGCAGTTATCCCGACAGCCTCCTGTTTGTAGGAAACACCATATATTTT
CASSYPDSLLFVGNTIYF
>TRBJ1-1|many|NA|TRBV25-1
TGTGCCAGCACAGGGGCGGGGGCGACTGAAGCTTTCTTT
CASTGAGATEAFF
>TRBJ2-4|few|TRBD1|TRBV5-6
TGTGCCAGCAGCTACCCGGGACAGGGGACACCACAGTACTTC
CASSYPGQGTPQYF
>TRBJ1-1|many|NA|TRBV7-8
TGTGCCAGCAGCTTATTAGGAGGGCGTCTCTATTTGAACACTGAAGCTTTCTTT
CASSLLGGRLYLNTEAFF
>TRBJ1-1|NA|NA|TRBV11-1
TGTGCCAGCAGCTTAGGGGCCAGCAGGGCGAACACTGAAGCTTTCTTT
CASSLGASRANTEAFF
>TRBJ2-7|few|TRBD1|TRBV6-5
TGTGCCAGCAGTTGCTTTGGGGACAGATACTACGAGCAGTACTTC
CASSCFGDRYYEQYF
>TRBJ2-3|NA|TRBD1|TRBV20-1
TGCAGTGCTAGGTGGGGACAGGGTCCAGATACGCAGTATTTT
CSARWGQGPDTQYF
>TRBJ1-2|many|TRBD1|TRBV12-3/TRBV12-4
TGTGCCAGCAGTGCCTGGACAGGCTATGGCTACACCTTC
CASSAWTGYGYTF
>TRBJ2-5|many|NA|TRBV7-3
TGTGCCAGCAGTCGATCGACAGAAGAGACCCAGTACTTC
CASSRSTEETQYF
>TRBJ1-1|NA|NA|TRBV15
TGTGCCACCAGCAGAGAACACCGGAACACTGGAGCCTTCTTT
CATSREHRNTGAFF
>TRBJ2-3|NA|NA|TRBV7-9
TGTGCCAGCAAAAAGGGGGAGGATACGCAGTATTTT
CASKKGEDTQYF
>TRBJ1-6|many|NA|TRBV5-6
TGTGCCAGCAGCCCCATAACGAAAGGGACACCCCTCCACTTT
CASSPITKGTPLHF
>TRBJ1-2|many|TRBD1|TRBV19
TGTGCCAGTAGTAGCTCCGGGACAGGGAACTATGGCTACACCTTC
CASSSSGTGNYGYTF
>TRBJ2-3|NA|TRBD2|TRBV2
TGTGCCAGCAGTGCGGGACTAGCGGGGGTAGGAGTCGGCACAGATACGCAGTATTTT
CASSAGLAGVGVGTDTQYF
>TRBJ2-1|NA|NA|TRBV10-2
TGCGCCAGCAGTGGGTTAAGTGGTGAGACCAACGGGCAGTTCTTC
CASSGLSGETNGQFF
>TRBJ1-1|many|TRBD1|TRBV20-1
TGCAGTAGGGACAGGGGGCTCAGGAACACTGAAGCTTTCTTT
CSRDRGLRNTEAFF
>TRBJ1-4|many|NA|TRBV9
TGTGCCAGCAGCGGCGAGGGCCTTAATGAAAAACTGTTTTTT
CASSGEGLNEKLFF
>TRBJ2-5|many|TRBD2|TRBV20-1
TGCAGTGCTAGCCCCCCGGGGGGAGGGACCCAGTACTTC
CSASPPGGGTQYF
>TRBJ2-2|many|NA|TRBV4-2
TGTGCCAGCAGCCAGCCTCTGGGGGACACCGGGGAGCTGTTTTTT
CASSQPLGDTGELFF
>TRBJ2-5|many|TRBD1|TRBV19
TGTGCCAGTACCCCGGGTGTGAGACAGGGGGCATTTGGGACCCAGTACTTC
CASTPGVRQGAFGTQYF
>TRBJ2-7|NA|NA|TRBV6-4
TGTGCCAGCAGTGACTCCGCCGAAAGCGAGCAGTACTTC
CASSDSAESEQYF
>TRBJ1-5|many|NA|TRBV12-3/TRBV12-4
TGTGCCAGCAGTTTAGGGCAGGGCCTTCAGCCCCAGCATTTT
CASSLGQGLQPQHF
>TRBJ1-6|many|NA|TRBV7-2
TGTGCCAGCAGCTTAACGGACTCGGGGAATTCACCCCTCCACTTT
CASSLTDSGNSPLHF
>TRBJ2-1|many|TRBD1|TRBV5-5
TGTGCCAGCAGCCTTCTAGGACAGGACCACACCCATGAGCAGTTCTTC
CASSLLGQDHTHEQFF
>TRBJ1-1|many|NA|TRBV7-2
TGTGCCAGCAGCTTAGTCCCAGGTACTCTCTCCGGTAAAGGTTTCTTT
CASSLVPGTLSGKGFF
>TRBJ1-5|many|NA|TRBV2
TGTGCCAGCAGCGCCAATGGTGAGAATCAGCCCCAGCATTTT
CASSANGENQPQHF
>TRBJ2-3|NA|NA|TRBV6-2/TRBV6-3
TGTGCCAGCAGTTACTGGCAGGACACAGATACGCAGTATTTT
CASSYWQDTDTQYF
>TRBJ1-6|NA|NA|TRBV10-3
TGTGCCAGCAGTGCAATGGGACGAGAAACAAATTCACCCCTCCACTTT
CASSAMGRETNSPLHF